This TCR beta chain stems from a study of shared clonotypes between healthy human individuals (dated by TCRdb to about 2020). Looking at the study overall: A couple of women and a few men aged 18 to 49 years were included in the cohort. The study deeply sequenced blood TCR repertoires of five healthy adults to estimate repertoire size and the extent of clonotype sharing between individuals. To increase sequencing depth and limit assay-specific biases, different laboratories used diverse techniques to prepare libraries and sequence TCR repertoires. Leukapheresis yielded between about 0.85 and 10 billion PBMCs per donor. For each donor, CD4 naive and CD4 memory were each run on three plates, CD8 naive on two plates, and CD8 memory on one plate.

Results the study describes overall, beyond this receptor: Sharing across a handful of donors was observed for 4.5% to 6.5% of naive CD4, over 3% of naive CD8, 2% to 2.5% of memory CD4, and about 0.39% of memory CD8 clonotypes. Based on pairwise subsampling, the degree of clonotype sharing among donors was expected to be affected by sequencing depth. Higher generation probabilities were observed for clonotypes shared by all four sorted-subset donors than for non-shared clonotypes. Only blood was sampled, and tissue TCR repertoires likely differ from those in blood. Larger estimated clonotype richness was generally found for naive subsets than for memory subsets. Even with the large sequencing depth, rarefaction of the sorted-subset datasets indicated that sequencing was incomplete. The genetic and exposure-history diversity represented was limited by the small number of donors.

As for this clone: This receptor's antigen is unknown. The record has no base qualities; no much larger clone is one base away.

Using the deep immunoSEQ assay, multiplex PCR amplified TCR CDR3 regions from genomic DNA. Extracted genomic DNA from each cell subset was distributed evenly across all wells of several immunoSEQ 96-well plates, and each plate was treated as a replicate. For sorted subsets, roughly 200 ng of genomic DNA, equivalent to some 33,000 T cell genomes, went into each replicate PCR. Purified libraries were quantified with a Qubit 3.0 fluorometer, sized on a Bioanalyzer 2100, and re-quantified with the KAPA Library Quantification kit. A separate single-read 150-cycle Illumina NextSeq 550 flow cell was used to sequence each immunoSEQ 96-well plate. The authors processed their data as follows. Because the immunoSEQ output included only junctional sequences and no quality scores, the filtering could not be the same as the filtering used for full-length reads. To assign V/J genes and CDR3, sequences were annotated using PyIR, a Python wrapper for IgBLAST v1.9, with IMGT germline references. Reads were filtered out if the reads had weak V/J assignments (E-value above 1e-6), no CDR3, stop codons, out-of-frame junctions, or ambiguous translated residues. A V3J clonotype was defined by an identical inferred V gene, J gene, and CDR3 amino acid sequence. To compute the percentage overlap between repertoires, the number of shared unique clonotypes was divided by the size of the smaller repertoire. Richness of each repertoire was evaluated using RTK rarefaction, the Chao1 estimator, and Recon v2.1 estimates of unobserved clonotypes. Generation probabilities were computed with OLGA for all TCRbeta clonotypes obtained by the gDNA method from several donors. Sourced from immuneACCESS, this table was stored by TCRdb with only in-frame sequences that have V and J called. A share of the clones is absent; for the studies checked, an unresolved V gene accounts for under half, and the remainder has no known explanation. V and J calls and clone size are as listed in that table; D and trimming were resolved from the DNA. The table for this sample lists about 530,000 clones; almost 97% of them were counted only once. The ten most abundant clones make up 0.06% of the sample.

CDR1 and CDR2 (SGHAT, FQNNGV) derive from the germline V gene. For this chain, trimming is 5 bases at the V end and 5 bases at the J end, and the number of junction bases without a gene match is 17. From its cysteine to its phenylalanine, the CDR3 spans 17 amino acids. Kept here is only the CDR3 DNA, which spans 51 bases and is read in frame from base 1. The donors were healthy, HIV-negative adults who had no recently reported acute infections or vaccinations. Every donor was a Caucasian adult residing in Nashville, Tennessee, USA. CD4+ T cells were enriched by magnetic negative selection, after which naive cells were positively selected on CD45RA and the negative fraction was taken as the memory subset. Blood was collected by leukapheresis, and PBMCs were isolated by Ficoll-Histopaque density gradient centrifugation and then cryopreserved in liquid nitrogen vapor phase. Analytical flow cytometry was used to check the purity and quantity of every magnetically sorted T cell population. Each sorted fraction had its genomic DNA isolated and then quantified by UV absorbance on a Nanodrop 2000c.

The sequencing input was naive CD4+ T cells sorted from blood. The cell subset or site label, read with the paper, signifies: CD45RA+ positively selected. In this chain, TRBV11-2 is recombined with TRBJ2-7; 8 central bases correspond to TRBD1. The sequence was collected from a woman younger than 45 in good health. The CDR3 reads as follows: CASSQKVIRDRNHEQYF. In nucleotide form, the sequence is TGTGCCAGCAGCCAAAAGGTAATCCGGGACAGGAACCACGAGCAGTACTTC. Joined to the reference TRBV11-2 and TRBJ2-7 proteins, this CDR3 gives the full variable domain: EAGVAQSPRYKIIEKRQSVAFWCNPISGHATLYWYQQILGQGPKLLIQFQNNGVVDDSQLPKDRFSAERLKGVDSTLKIQPAKLEDSAVYLCASSQKVIRDRNHEQYFGPGTRLTVT.